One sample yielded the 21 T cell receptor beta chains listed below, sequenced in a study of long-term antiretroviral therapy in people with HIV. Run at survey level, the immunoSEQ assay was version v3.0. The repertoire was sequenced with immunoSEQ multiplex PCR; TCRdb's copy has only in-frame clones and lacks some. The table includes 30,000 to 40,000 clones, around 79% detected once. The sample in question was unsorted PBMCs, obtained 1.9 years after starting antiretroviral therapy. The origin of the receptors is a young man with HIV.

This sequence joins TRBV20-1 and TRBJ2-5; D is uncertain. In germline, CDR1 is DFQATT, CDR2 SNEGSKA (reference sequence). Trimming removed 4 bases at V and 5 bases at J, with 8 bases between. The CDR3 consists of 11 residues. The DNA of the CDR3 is TGCAGTGCTAACTTTCGGGAGACCCAGTACTTC. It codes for CSANFRETQYF.

The CDR3: CASSSGTGDYEQYF. The CDR3 region has the DNA TGTGCCAGCAGCTCCGGGACAGGGGACTACGAGCAGTACTTC. This chain connects TRBV6-5 to TRBJ2-7, with 10 bases matching TRBD1. The germline V gene has CDR1 MNHEY and CDR2 SVGAGI. V lost 6 bases to trimming and J lost 3 bases; unmatched junction nucleotides: 5. The CDR3 contains 14 residues.

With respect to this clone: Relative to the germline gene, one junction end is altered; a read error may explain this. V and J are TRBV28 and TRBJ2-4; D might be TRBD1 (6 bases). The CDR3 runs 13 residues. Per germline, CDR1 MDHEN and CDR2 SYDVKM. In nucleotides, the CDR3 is TGTGCCAGCACCTTGGCAAAGACAGGCCACCCTTCCTTC. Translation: CASTLAKTGHPSF.

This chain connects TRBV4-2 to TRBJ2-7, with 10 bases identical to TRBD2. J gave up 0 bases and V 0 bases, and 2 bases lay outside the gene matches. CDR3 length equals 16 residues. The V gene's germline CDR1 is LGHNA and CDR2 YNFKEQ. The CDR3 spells CASSQESGGASYEQYF. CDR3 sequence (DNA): TGTGCCAGCAGCCAAGAGAGCGGGGGGGCCTCCTACGAGCAGTACTTC.

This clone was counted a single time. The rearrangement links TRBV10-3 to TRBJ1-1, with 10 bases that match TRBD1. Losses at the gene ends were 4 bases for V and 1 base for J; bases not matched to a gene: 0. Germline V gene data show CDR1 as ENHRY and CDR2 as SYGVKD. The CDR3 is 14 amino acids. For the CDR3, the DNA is TGTGCCATCAGTGGGGACAGGGGGAACACTGAAGCTTTCTTT. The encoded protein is CAISGDRGNTEAFF.

In nucleotides, the CDR3 is TGTGCCAGCAGTTCGGTTCCCCAAGGGGTAGGCGAAAAACTGTTTTTT. Its translation is CASSSVPQGVGEKLFF. The chain employs TRBV28 and TRBJ1-4, with a possible D match to TRBD1 (5 bases). The CDR3 spans 16 residues. CDR1 is MDHEN, CDR2 SYDVKM, per germline. V lost 4 bases to trimming and J lost 8 bases, with 20 bases between them.

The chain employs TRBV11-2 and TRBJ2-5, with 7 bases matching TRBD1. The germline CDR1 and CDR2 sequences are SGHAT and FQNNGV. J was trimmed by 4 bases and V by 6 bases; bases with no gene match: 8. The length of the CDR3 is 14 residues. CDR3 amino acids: CASRLSRDRETQYF. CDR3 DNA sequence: TGTGCCAGCAGACTTTCCCGGGACAGAGAGACCCAGTACTTC.

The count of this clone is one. CDR3 coding DNA: TGTGCCAGCAGCTTGATGGCAACCTCTTCCACAGATACGCAGTATTTT. Amino acids: CASSLMATSSTDTQYF. This chain joins TRBV5-4 and TRBJ2-3; no firm D call. CDR3 size: 16 residues. V was trimmed by 1 base and J by 2 bases, leaving 14 bases between them. The germline V gene encodes CDR1 SGHNT and CDR2 YYREEE (reference sequence). Using reference TRBV5-4 and TRBJ2-3 for the parts outside the CDR3, the full variable domain is ETGVTQSPTHLIKTRGQQVTLRCSSQSGHNTVSWYQQALGQGPQFIFQYYREEENGRGNFPPRFSGLQFPNYSSELNVNALELDDSALYLCASSLMATSSTDTQYFGPGTRLTVL.

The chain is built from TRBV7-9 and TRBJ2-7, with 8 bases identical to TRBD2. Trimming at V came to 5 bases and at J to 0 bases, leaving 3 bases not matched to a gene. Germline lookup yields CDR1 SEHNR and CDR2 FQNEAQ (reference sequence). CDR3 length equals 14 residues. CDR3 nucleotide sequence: TGTGCCAGCAGCCACGGGACTAGCTCCTACGAGCAGTACGTC. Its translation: CASSHGTSSYEQYV.

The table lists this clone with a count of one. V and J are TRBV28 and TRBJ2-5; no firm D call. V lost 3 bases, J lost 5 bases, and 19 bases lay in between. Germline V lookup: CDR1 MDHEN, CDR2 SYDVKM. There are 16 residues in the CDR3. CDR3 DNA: TGTGCCAGCAGTTTTGGGGTGGCCACTCTGGGGGAGACCCAGTACTTC. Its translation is CASSFGVATLGETQYF.

CDR3 sequence: CASSLDRAENIQYF. DNA of the CDR3: TGTGCCAGCAGCTTAGACAGGGCGGAAAACATTCAGTACTTC. This rearrangement joins TRBV7-2 to TRBJ2-4, with a weak D call TRBD1 (6 bases). The CDR3 is 14 amino acids. V shed 1 base and J shed 5 bases, with 9 bases lying between them. CDR1 and CDR2 (germline): SGHTA, FQGNSA.

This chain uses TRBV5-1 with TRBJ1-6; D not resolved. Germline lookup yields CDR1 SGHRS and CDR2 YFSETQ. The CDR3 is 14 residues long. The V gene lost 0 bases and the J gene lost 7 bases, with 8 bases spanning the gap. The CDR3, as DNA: TGCGCCAGCAGCTTGGGGCAGGAGAATTCACCCCTCCACTTT. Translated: CASSLGQENSPLHF.

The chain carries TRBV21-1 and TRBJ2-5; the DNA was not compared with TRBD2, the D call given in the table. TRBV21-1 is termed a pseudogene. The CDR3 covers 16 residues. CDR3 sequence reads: CASSARLAKVGETQYF. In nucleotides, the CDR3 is TGTGCCAGCAGCGCCCGACTAGCCAAGGTGGGGGAGACCCAGTACTTC.

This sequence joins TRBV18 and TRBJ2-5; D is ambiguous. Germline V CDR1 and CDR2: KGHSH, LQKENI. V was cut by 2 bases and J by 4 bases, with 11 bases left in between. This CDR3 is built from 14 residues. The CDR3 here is CASSPIPELETQYF. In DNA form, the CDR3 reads TGTGCCAGCTCACCAATCCCGGAATTAGAGACCCAGTACTTC.

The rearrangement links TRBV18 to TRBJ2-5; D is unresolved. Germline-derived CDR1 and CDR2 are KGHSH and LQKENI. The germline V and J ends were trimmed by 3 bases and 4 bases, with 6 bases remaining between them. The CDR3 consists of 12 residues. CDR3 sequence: CASSPAGETQYF. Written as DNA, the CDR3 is TGTGCCAGCTCACCGGCCGGAGAGACCCAGTACTTC.

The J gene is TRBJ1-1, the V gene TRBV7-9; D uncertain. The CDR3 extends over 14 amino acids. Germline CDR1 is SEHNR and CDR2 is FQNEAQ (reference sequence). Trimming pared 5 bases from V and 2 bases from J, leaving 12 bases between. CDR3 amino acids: CASSPRTTNTEAFF. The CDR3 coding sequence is TGTGCCAGCAGCCCCAGAACAACCAACACTGAAGCTTTCTTT.

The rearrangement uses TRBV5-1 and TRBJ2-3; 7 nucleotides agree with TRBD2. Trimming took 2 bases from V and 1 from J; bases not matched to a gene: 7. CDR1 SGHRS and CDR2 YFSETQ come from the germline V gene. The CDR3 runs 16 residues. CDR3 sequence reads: CASSFGGGGGTDTQYF. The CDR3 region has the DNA TGCGCCAGCAGCTTTGGCGGGGGTGGGGGCACAGATACGCAGTATTTT.

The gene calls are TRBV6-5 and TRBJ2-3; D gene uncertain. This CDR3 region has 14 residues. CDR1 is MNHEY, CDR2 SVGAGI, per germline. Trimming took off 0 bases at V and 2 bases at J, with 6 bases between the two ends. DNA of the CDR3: TGTGCCAGCAGTTACTCGACGGACACAGATACGCAGTATTTT. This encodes CASSYSTDTDTQYF.

This chain's CDR3 is CAWSVQGHQPQHF. In DNA, the CDR3 is TGTGCCTGGAGTGTACAGGGACATCAGCCCCAGCATTTT. The V gene is TRBV30, the J gene TRBJ1-5; TRBD1 is a possible D gene (6 bases). Germline CDR1 is GTSNPN and CDR2 is SVGIG (reference sequence). V was shortened by 0 bases and J by 5 bases, with 8 bases between the two germline ends. The CDR3 consists of 13 residues.

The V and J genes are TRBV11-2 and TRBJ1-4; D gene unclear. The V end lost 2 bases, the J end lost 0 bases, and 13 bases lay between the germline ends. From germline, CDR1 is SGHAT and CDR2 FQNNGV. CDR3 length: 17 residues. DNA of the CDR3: TGTGCCAGCAGCTTACCTACCTACAGTGCAACTAATGAAAAACTGTTTTTT. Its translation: CASSLPTYSATNEKLFF.

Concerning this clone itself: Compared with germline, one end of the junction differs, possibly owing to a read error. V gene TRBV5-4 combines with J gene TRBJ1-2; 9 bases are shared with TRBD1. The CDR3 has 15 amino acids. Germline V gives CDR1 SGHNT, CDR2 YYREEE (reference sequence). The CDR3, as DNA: TGTGCCAGCAGCTTGTCCGGGGACAGGGCTTCCCGGCTGGAGTTC. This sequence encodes CASSLSGDRASRLEF.